This TCR beta chain is drawn from a study of T cells in Graves' hyperthyroidism and ophthalmopathy. Amplified regions were TCR beta CDR3 sequences from RNA transcripts. The TCR CDR3 first-round RT-PCR relied on the HTBI primer set. Each CDR3 protein gets one entry after TCRdb re-called the multiplex PCR reads with MiXCR. The sample has about 610,000 distinct CDR3 sequences; about 16% are singletons. Regarding the study as a whole: Peripheral blood also featured most of the thyroid clonotypes expanded above 0.001. Ophthalmopathy, which appeared later, was predicted by the model a median about 6 months before onset. A model of 13 V-J pairs discriminated ophthalmopathy from stable hyperthyroidism.

The CDR3 is 16 amino acids. The germline gives CDR1 SEHNR, CDR2 FQNEAQ (reference sequence). Trimming shortened V by 5 bases and J by 0 bases, and 17 bases separated the two germline ends. The study left out patients who had uncontrolled infection, other autoimmune disease, pregnancy or lactation. This clonotype was detected a few times. Antigen unknown. This chain joins TRBV7-9 and TRBJ2-7; weak D call: TRBD1 (6 bases). The sequence derives from a woman aged 40-49 years with Graves' ophthalmopathy. Sequencing was performed on blood. DNA for the CDR3: TGTGCCAGCAGCCCGAACAGGGAGAGGGGCTCCTACGAGCAGTACTTC. Its translation is CASSPNRERGSYEQYF.